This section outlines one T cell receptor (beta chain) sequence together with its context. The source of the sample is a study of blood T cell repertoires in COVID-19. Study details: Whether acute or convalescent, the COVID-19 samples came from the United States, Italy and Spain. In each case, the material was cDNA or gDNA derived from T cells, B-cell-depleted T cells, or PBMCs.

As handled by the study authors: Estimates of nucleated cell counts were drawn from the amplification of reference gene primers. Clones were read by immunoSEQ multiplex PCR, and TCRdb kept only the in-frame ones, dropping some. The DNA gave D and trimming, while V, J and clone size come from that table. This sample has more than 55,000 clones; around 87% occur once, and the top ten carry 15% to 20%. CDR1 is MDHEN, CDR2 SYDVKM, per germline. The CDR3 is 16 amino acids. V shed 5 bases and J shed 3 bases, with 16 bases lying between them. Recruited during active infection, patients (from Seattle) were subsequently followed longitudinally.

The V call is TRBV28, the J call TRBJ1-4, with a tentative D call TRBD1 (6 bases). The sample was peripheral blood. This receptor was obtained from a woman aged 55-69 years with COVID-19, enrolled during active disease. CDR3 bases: TGTGCCAGCAGTCCTACAGGGTTCGGAGCTAATGAAAAACTGTTTTTT. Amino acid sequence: CASSPTGFGANEKLFF. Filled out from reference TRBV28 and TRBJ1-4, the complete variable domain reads DVKVTQSSRYLVKRTGEKVFLECVQDMDHENMFWYRQDPGLGLRLIYFSYDVKMKEKGDIPEGYSVSREKKERFSLILESASTNQTSMYLCASSPTGFGANEKLFFGSGTQLSVL.